The 14 T cell receptor beta chains presented below share a single source sample, sequenced in a study of post-analysis software for immune sequencing data (dated by TCRdb to about 2015). General conclusions and limits of the study: Significantly higher frequencies in patients than in controls were found for roughly 5 TRBV segments, including TRBV5-6, TRBV5-1 and TRBV20-1.

Libraries were constructed by PCR. The listed sequencing device is Illumina HiSeq 2500. To reduce PCR and sequencing biases, unique molecular identifiers were incorporated into the TCR beta cDNA libraries. In-frame beta chains were kept once TCRdb had trimmed the public reads at Q25 with fastp and called clones with MiXCR. Every distinct CDR3 protein forms one entry, paired with its most common genes and DNA. The sample table contains 170,000 or so distinct CDR3 sequences; only one count was recorded for about 30% of them. The ten top clones hold approximately 1.6% of the sample. Their antigen targets remain unknown. Sequenced sample: blood. All receptors derive from a girl aged 10-17 years with multiple sclerosis.

The gene calls are TRBV5-1 and TRBJ2-7; 12 bases align to TRBD2. Germline CDR1 SGHRS, CDR2 YFSETQ. Unmatched junction bases numbered 3, after V lost 0 bases and J lost 2 bases. The CDR3 is made up of 16 amino acids. The CDR3 protein is CASSLEASGRAYEQYF. The CDR3 DNA follows: TGCGCCAGCAGCTTGGAGGCTAGCGGGAGGGCCTACGAGCAGTACTTC.

This sequence joins TRBV6-5 and TRBJ2-7, with D possibly being TRBD1 (6 bases). The V end was cut by 5 bases, the J end by 5 bases, with 22 bases between. This CDR3 region has 16 residues. The V gene's germline CDR1 is MNHEY and CDR2 SVGAGI. CDR3 DNA sequence: TGTGCCAGCAGTAGTTCGGATGACAGGCTACTCGACGAGCAGTACTTC. This gives the protein CASSSSDDRLLDEQYF.

At least ten counts were recorded for this clonotype. The chain employs TRBV27 and TRBJ1-2, with D perhaps matching TRBD1 (6 bases). Per germline, CDR1 MNHEY and CDR2 SMNVEV (reference sequence). The CDR3 is 14 residues long. V was trimmed by 7 bases and J by 1 base, leaving 13 bases between them. Here the CDR3 reads CASKPGQDNYGYTF. CDR3 nucleotide sequence: TGTGCCAGCAAACCGGGACAAGATAACTATGGCTACACCTTC.

The chain combines TRBV18 with TRBJ1-1; maybe TRBD1 (5 bases). The ends were cut back, 2 bases at V and 3 bases at J, with 10 bases in the middle. Germline V gives CDR1 KGHSH, CDR2 LQKENI. The CDR3 length is 14 residues. The CDR3 DNA follows: TGTGCCAGCTCACCAGTGACAGATTACACTGAAGCTTTCTTT. It specifies CASSPVTDYTEAFF.

This clonotype was counted many times. The rearrangement links TRBV6-5 to TRBJ1-5; D perhaps matches TRBD1 (5 bases). Trimming took off 4 bases at V and 4 bases at J, with 14 bases between the two ends. The CDR3 consists of 15 residues. Germline V gives CDR1 MNHEY, CDR2 SVGAGI. The CDR3 protein is CASSFVTGPNQPQHF. The DNA of the CDR3 is TGTGCCAGCAGTTTTGTAACAGGTCCTAATCAGCCCCAGCATTTT.

V usage is TRBV10-3 and J usage is TRBJ2-3; D is uncertain. The CDR3 spans 11 residues. Germline assignment: CDR1 ENHRY and CDR2 SYGVKD. With 6 bases removed from V and 10 bases from J, the gap between germline ends came to 11 bases. The CDR3 DNA sequence: TGTGCCATCAGGGATCAGAGCGCGCAGTATTTT. Its protein product is CAIRDQSAQYF.

The chain recombines TRBV19 with TRBJ2-1, with D hard to call. V lost 6 bases, J lost 6 bases, and 24 bases lay in between. Germline V gene data show CDR1 as LNHDA and CDR2 as SQIVND (reference sequence). The CDR3 consists of 17 residues. The CDR3 DNA is TGTGCCAGTAGCACCCTTCCAGCGACGCTTCTGGGCAATGAGCAGTTCTTC. Translated: CASSTLPATLLGNEQFF.

Of note for this clonotype: Since a much larger clone is just one base distant, this may be a read error. This chain joins TRBV6-5 and TRBJ1-2, with D possibly being TRBD1 (5 bases). This CDR3 region has 16 residues. The germline gives CDR1 MNHEY, CDR2 SVGAGI. The CDR3 spells CASSYSAGQGNCGYTF. CDR3 bases: TGTGCCAGCAGTTACTCAGCGGGGCAGGGTAACTGTGGCTACACCTTC.

As to this clonotype: An end of the junction differs from the germline gene, which may be a read error. This chain links TRBV18 with TRBJ2-3, with 8 bases fitting TRBD2. CDR1 and CDR2 from the germline V gene are KGHSH and LQKENI. The CDR3 extends over 16 amino acids. The CDR3 protein is CTSSPFERETGDTQYF. The DNA of the CDR3 is TGTACCAGCTCACCATTCGAGCGGGAGACCGGAGATACGCAGTATTTT.

In this sample, this clonotype turned up many times. The chain couples TRBV5-1 to TRBJ2-1; D gene uncertain. The CDR3 contains 15 residues. Germline V CDR1 and CDR2: SGHRS, YFSETQ. Trimming took 4 bases from V and 1 from J, leaving 12 bases between them. CDR3 residues: CASSASGGSYNEQFF. CDR3 nucleotide sequence: TGCGCCAGCAGCGCCTCTGGCGGATCCTACAATGAGCAGTTCTTC.

This clonotype was recorded a few times. The rearrangement joins TRBV1 to TRBJ2-3; the table's D call TRBD1 went unverified against the DNA. TRBV1 is a recognized pseudogene. The CDR3 totals 14 residues. CDR3: CTSSQPGSGDTQYF. The CDR3 bases are TGCACCAGCAGCCAACCGGGATCGGGCGATACGCAGTATTTT.

About this clonotype: One end of the junction varies from germline; a read error may be responsible. The chain couples TRBV28 to TRBJ2-6; TRBD1 matches at 10 bases. Germline V gene lookup returns CDR1 MDHEN and CDR2 SYDVKM. This CDR3 region has 17 residues. CDR3 sequence (DNA): TGTGCCAACAGTTTTGGGGACAGGGGTTCTGGGGCCAACGTCCTGACTTTC. Protein: CANSFGDRGSGANVLTF.

The chain has TRBV12-3 or TRBV12-4 and TRBJ2-2; unclear D gene. The V gene lost 5 bases and the J gene lost 2 bases, with 18 bases spanning the gap. This CDR3 region has 17 residues. The CDR3 sequence: CASSPYRLGRNTGELFF. CDR3 bases: TGTGCCAGCAGTCCTTACCGCCTCGGACGTAACACCGGGGAGCTGTTTTTT.

The gene calls are TRBV4-1 and TRBJ1-1; D not certain. Germline lookup yields CDR1 MGHRA and CDR2 YSYEKL. V shed 4 bases and J shed 0 bases, with 9 bases lying between them. CDR3 size: 14 residues. The DNA for the CDR3 is TGCGCCAGCAGCCTCCAGGATTTGAACACTGAAGCTTTCTTT. Its translation is CASSLQDLNTEAFF.